This entry describes one TCR beta chain. The donor population consisted of healthy HIV-negative adults with no recent acute infections or vaccinations. The length of the CDR3 is 15 residues. CDR1 is GTSNPN, CDR2 SVGIG, per germline (reference sequence). V dropped 4 bases and J dropped 4; count of bases not matched to a gene: 9. This entry is derived from a study of shared clonotypes between healthy human individuals. In the original workflow: ImmunoSEQ sequences covered only the junction and lacked quality scores; filtering therefore differed. Using immunoSEQ multiplex PCR, the repertoire was profiled, and TCRdb retains in-frame clones only, with some absent. D and trimming were read from the DNA, whereas the V and J calls and clone size are those reported in that table. Here the sample spans hundreds of thousands of clones, 97% being singletons.

The sequencing sample was made of naive CD4+ T cells sorted from blood. Subset indicated: CD45RA+ positively selected. The clonotype was recovered from a woman younger than 45 in good health. V is TRBV30 and J is TRBJ2-1, with 8 bases that match TRBD1. This CDR3 reads CAWNAGTGDYNEQFF. DNA of the CDR3: TGTGCCTGGAATGCCGGGACAGGAGATTACAATGAGCAGTTCTTC.